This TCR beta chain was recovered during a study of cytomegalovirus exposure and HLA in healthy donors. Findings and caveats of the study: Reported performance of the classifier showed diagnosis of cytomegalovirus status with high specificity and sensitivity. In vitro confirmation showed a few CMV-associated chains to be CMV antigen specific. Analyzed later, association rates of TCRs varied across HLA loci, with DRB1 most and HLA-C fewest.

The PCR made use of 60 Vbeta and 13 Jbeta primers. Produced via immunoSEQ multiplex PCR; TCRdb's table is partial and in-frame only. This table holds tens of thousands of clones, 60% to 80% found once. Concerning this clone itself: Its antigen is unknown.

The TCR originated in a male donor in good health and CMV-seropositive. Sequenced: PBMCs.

The CDR3 here is CASSELDRPYGYTF. The CDR3 bases are TGTGCCAGCAGTGAATTAGACAGGCCTTATGGCTACACCTTC. This chain links TRBV2 with TRBJ1-2; weak D call: TRBD1 (6 bases). The CDR3 extends over 14 amino acids. Trimming took off 2 bases at V and 5 bases at J, with 12 bases between the two ends. The V gene's germline CDR1 is SNHLY and CDR2 FYNNEI. Using reference TRBV2 and TRBJ1-2 for the parts outside the CDR3, the full variable domain is EPEVTQTPSHQVTQMGQEVILRCVPISNHLYFYWYRQILGQKVEFLVSFYNNEISEKSEIFDDQFSVERPDGSNFTLKIRSTKLEDSAMYFCASSELDRPYGYTFGSGTRLTVV.